The present TCR beta chain was sequenced within a study of cytomegalovirus exposure and HLA in healthy donors. Overall study findings and caveats: Using the classifier, cytomegalovirus status was reportedly diagnosed with high specificity and sensitivity.

TCRdb keeps only in-frame clones here, not all; method: immunoSEQ multiplex PCR. The sample contains 200,000 to 300,000 clones, around 87% of which appear only once. As for this clone: The antigen is not known.

The ends were cut back, 3 bases at V and 4 bases at J, with 7 bases in the middle. Germline loops: CDR1 SEHNR, CDR2 FQNEAQ (reference sequence). This CDR3 contains 13 residues. The sample comprised PBMCs. This sequence joins TRBV7-9 and TRBJ2-1; D gene uncertain. The receptor was isolated from a woman aged 25-40 years in good health and CMV-seropositive. DNA for the CDR3: TGTGCCAGCAGCTTCCCAACATACAATGAGCAGTTCTTC. Translating gives CASSFPTYNEQFF.